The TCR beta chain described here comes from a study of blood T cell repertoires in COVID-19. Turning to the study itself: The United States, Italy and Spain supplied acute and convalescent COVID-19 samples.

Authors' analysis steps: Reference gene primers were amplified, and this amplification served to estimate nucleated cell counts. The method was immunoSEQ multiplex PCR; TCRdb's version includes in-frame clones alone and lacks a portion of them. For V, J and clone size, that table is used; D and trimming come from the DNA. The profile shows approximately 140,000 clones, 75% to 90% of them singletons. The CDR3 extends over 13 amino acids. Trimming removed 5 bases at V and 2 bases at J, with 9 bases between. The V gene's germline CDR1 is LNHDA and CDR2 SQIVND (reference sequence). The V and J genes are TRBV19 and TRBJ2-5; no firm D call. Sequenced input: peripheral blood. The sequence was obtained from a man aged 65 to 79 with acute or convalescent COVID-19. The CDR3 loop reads CASSLAVQETQYF. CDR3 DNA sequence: TGTGCCAGTAGTCTGGCGGTACAAGAGACCCAGTACTTC.